The entry below describes one T cell receptor (beta chain). Between the trimmed V and J ends, which lost 2 bases and 0 bases, there was a span of 5 bases. Germline V gene sequence: CDR1 SGHAT, CDR2 FQDESV (reference sequence). The CDR3 covers 14 residues. This sample was taken from a study of shared clonotypes between healthy human individuals. Study as a whole: Donors were two women and a few men aged 18 to 49.

Clones were sequenced by immunoSEQ multiplex PCR, and TCRdb holds only the in-frame ones, with some missing. This sample has hundreds of thousands of clones; around 72% occur once, and the top ten carry approximately 1.8%. This sequence originates from a woman aged 25 to 45 in good health. Sequencing was done on a sample of memory CD4+ T cells sorted from blood. Sample subset: CD45RA-negative fraction. The rearrangement joins TRBV11-1 to TRBJ2-4; D is ambiguous. The CDR3 sequence is CASSLRLAKNIQYF. CDR3 coding DNA: TGTGCCAGCAGCTTAAGACTAGCCAAAAACATTCAGTACTTC. Full variable domain (remainder filled in from reference TRBV11-1 and TRBJ2-4): EAEVAQSPRYKITEKSQAVAFWCDPISGHATLYWYRQILGQGPELLVQFQDESVVDDSQLPKDRFSAERLKGVDSTLKIQPAELGDSAMYLCASSLRLAKNIQYFGAGTRLSVL.